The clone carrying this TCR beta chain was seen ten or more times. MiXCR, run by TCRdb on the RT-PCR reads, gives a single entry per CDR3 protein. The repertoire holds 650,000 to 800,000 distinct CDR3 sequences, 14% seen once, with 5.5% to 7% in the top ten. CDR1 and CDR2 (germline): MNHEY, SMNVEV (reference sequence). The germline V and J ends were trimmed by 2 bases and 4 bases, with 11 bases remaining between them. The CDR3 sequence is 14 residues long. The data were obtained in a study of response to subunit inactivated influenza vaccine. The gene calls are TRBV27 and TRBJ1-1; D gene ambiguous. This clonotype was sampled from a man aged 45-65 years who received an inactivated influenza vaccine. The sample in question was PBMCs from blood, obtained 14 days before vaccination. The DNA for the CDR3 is TGTGCCAGCAGTTTAGGGTGGGGAGTCACTGAAGCTTTCTTT. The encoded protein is CASSLGWGVTEAFF.